Listed below are T cell receptor beta chains from one sample, sequenced in a study of control samples from healthy donors and cancer patients. Profiling relied on immunoSEQ multiplex PCR, and the TCRdb table lists in-frame clones only, not all of them. This sample has 40,000 to 65,000 clones; around 90% occur once, and the top ten carry around 15%. The source material was PBMCs. Receptors originate from a man between 60 and 70 years old with head and neck cancer. The conserved cysteine and the conserved F or W are not part of the CDR3 here. A D gene is named only where the DNA matches it firmly. Clone size, where shown, is once, few, many, or a class for clones that have expanded.

few	TRBJ2-1	TRBV5-1	12	NA	ASSSGLGGDEQF
once	TRBJ2-5	TRBV19	13	NA	ASSIDSVSVETQY
NA	TRBJ1-1	TRBV18	11	NA	ASFRQFGSEAF
NA	TRBJ1-4	TRBV6-5	11	NA	ASSPRQAEKLF
NA	TRBJ1-6	TRBV11-1	12	NA	ASSLEHDNSPLH
NA	TRBJ2-7	TRBV6-5	12	NA	ASSSAFISYEQY
NA	TRBJ2-3	TRBV9	12	NA	ASSVSGPEDTQY
once	TRBJ2-4	TRBV23-1	15	NA	ASSQDRGYLAKNIQY
NA	TRBJ2-1	TRBV7-2	14	NA	ASSLVGGTFYNEQF
NA	TRBJ2-7	TRBV5-1	13	TRBD2	ASSLAFREDYEQY
NA	TRBJ2-7	TRBV3-1/TRBV3-2	12	TRBD1	ASSHLRQGDEQY
NA	TRBJ2-1	TRBV10-1	11	TRBD1	ASSETTGAEQF
NA	TRBJ1-5	TRBV7-2	13	NA	ASSLVEGGNQPQH
NA	TRBJ2-2	TRBV6-5	12	NA	ASSSIRDTGELF
few	TRBJ1-6	TRBV30	9	NA	AWTVNSPLH
NA	TRBJ1-1	TRBV6-5	12	NA	ASRKTGTNTEAF
once	TRBJ2-7	TRBV27	11	NA	ASSFRQTYEQY
NA	TRBJ1-2	TRBV18	11	NA	ASSPPDSYGYT
NA	TRBJ2-7	TRBV7-6	10	TRBD1	ASSLTGNEQY
NA	TRBJ2-5	TRBV24-1	11	NA	ATSDPTQETQY
NA	TRBJ1-6	TRBV28	12	TRBD1	AISLGQGNSPLH
NA	TRBJ1-3	TRBV7-9	13	NA	ASSKQGASGNTIY
few	TRBJ2-7	TRBV5-6	11	NA	ASSLDPEGEQY
NA	TRBJ1-1	TRBV3-1/TRBV3-2	13	NA	ASSQDKGGNTEAF
NA	TRBJ2-7	TRBV10-1	10	TRBD1	ASSLTGGEQY
NA	TRBJ2-1	TRBV19	14	NA	ASSNPGASSYNEQF
NA	TRBJ2-3	TRBV7-2	13	NA	ASSSSGVLADTQY
NA	TRBJ2-7	TRBV5-1	10	NA	ASSLINAEQY
NA	TRBJ2-7	TRBV6-5	14	TRBD2	ASSYGRPGLVTEQY